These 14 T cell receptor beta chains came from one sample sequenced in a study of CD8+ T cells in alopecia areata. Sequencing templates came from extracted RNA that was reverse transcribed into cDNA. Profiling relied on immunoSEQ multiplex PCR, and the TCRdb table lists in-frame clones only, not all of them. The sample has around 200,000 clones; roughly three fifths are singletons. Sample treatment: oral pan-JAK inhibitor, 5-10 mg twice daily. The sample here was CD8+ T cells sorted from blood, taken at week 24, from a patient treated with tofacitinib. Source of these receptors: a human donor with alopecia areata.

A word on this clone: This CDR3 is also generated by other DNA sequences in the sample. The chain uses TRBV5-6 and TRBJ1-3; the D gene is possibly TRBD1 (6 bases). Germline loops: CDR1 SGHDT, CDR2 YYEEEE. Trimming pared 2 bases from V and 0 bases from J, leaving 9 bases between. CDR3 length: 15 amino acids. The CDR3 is CASSFGQSSGNTIYF. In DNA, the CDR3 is TGTGCCAGCAGCTTCGGACAGAGCTCTGGAAACACCATATATTTT.

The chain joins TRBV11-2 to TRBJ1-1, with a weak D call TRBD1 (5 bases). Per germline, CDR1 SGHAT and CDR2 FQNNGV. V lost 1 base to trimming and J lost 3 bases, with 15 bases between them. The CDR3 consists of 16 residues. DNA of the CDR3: TGTGCCAGCAGCTTAGGGGACGCCTGGCGGGACACTGAAGCTTTCTTT. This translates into CASSLGDAWRDTEAFF.

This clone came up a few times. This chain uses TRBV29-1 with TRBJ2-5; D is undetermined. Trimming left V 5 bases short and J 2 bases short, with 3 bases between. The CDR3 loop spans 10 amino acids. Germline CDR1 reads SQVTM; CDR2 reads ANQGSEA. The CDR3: CSVPQETQYF. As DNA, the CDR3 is TGCAGCGTTCCACAAGAGACCCAGTACTTC.

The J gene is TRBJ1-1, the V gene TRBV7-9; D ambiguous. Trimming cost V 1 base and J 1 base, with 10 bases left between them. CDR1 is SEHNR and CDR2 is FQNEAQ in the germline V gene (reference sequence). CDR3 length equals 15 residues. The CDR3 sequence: CASSLVSRQNTEAFF. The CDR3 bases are TGTGCCAGCAGCTTAGTATCAAGACAGAACACTGAAGCTTTCTTT.

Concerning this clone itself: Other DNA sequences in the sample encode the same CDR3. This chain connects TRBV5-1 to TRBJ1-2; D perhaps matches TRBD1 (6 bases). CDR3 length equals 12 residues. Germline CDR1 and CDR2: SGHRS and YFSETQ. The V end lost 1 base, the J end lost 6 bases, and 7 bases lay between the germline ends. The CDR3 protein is CASSLPGDGYTF. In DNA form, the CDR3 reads TGCGCCAGCAGCTTGCCAGGGGATGGCTACACCTTC.

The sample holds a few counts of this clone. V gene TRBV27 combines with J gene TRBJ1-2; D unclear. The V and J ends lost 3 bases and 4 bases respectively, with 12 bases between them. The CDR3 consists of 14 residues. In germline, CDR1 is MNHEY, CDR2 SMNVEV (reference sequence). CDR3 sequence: CASSFGDDPYGYTF. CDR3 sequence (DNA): TGTGCCAGCAGTTTCGGGGATGATCCCTATGGCTACACCTTC.

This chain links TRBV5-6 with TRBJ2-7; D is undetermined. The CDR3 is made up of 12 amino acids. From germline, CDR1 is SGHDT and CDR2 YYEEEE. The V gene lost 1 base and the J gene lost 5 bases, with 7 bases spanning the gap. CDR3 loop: CASSLYRDEQYF. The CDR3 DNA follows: TGTGCCAGCAGCTTGTACAGAGACGAGCAGTACTTC. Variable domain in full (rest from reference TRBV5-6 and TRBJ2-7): DAGVTQSPTHLIKTRGQQVTLRCSPKSGHDTVSWYQQALGQGPQFIFQYYEEEERQRGNFPDRFSGHQFPNYSSELNVNALLLGDSALYLCASSLYRDEQYFGPGTRLTVT.

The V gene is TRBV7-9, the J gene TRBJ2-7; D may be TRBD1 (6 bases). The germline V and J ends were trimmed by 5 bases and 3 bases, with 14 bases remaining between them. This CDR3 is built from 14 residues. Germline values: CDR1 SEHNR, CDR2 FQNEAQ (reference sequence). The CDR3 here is CASSKTSGDYEQYF. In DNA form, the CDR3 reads TGTGCCAGCAGCAAGACCTCAGGGGACTACGAGCAGTACTTC.

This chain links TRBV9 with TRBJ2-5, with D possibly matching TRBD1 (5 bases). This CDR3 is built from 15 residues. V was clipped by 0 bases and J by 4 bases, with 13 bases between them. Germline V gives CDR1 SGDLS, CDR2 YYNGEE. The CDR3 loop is CASSVGGGPAETQYF. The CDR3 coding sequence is TGTGCCAGCAGCGTAGGGGGCGGACCCGCAGAGACCCAGTACTTC.

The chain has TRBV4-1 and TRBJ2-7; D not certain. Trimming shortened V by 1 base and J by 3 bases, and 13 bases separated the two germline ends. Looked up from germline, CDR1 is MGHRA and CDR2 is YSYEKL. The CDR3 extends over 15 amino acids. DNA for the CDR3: TGCGCCAGCAGCCAAGGGATGGGGAATTACTACGAGCAGTACTTC. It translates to CASSQGMGNYYEQYF.

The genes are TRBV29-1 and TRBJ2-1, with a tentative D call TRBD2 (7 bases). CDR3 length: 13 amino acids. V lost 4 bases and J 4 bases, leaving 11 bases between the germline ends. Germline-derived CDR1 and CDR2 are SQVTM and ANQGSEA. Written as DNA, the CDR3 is TGCAGCGTTGTGGGGGGGCCGTACAATGAGCAGTTCTTC. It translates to CSVVGGPYNEQFF.

The CDR3 DNA reads as TGTGCCATCAGTGAGTCGAAGCAAACTGAAGCTTTCTTT. It is translated as CAISESKQTEAFF. The chain uses TRBV10-3 and TRBJ1-1; the D is unclear. In germline, CDR1 is ENHRY, CDR2 SYGVKD. The V end was cut by 0 bases, the J end by 5 bases, with 7 bases between. The CDR3 is 13 amino acids.

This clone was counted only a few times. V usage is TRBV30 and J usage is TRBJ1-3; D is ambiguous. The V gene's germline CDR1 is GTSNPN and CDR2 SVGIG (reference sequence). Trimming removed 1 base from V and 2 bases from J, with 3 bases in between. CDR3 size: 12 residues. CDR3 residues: CAWSGAGNTIYF. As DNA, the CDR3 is TGTGCCTGGAGTGGGGCTGGAAACACCATATATTTT. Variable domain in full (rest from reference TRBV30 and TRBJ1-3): SQTIHQWPATLVQPVGSPLSLECTVEGTSNPNLYWYRQAAGRGLQLLFYSVGIGQISSEVPQNLSASRPQDRQFILSSKKLLLSDSGFYLCAWSGAGNTIYFGEGSWLTVV.

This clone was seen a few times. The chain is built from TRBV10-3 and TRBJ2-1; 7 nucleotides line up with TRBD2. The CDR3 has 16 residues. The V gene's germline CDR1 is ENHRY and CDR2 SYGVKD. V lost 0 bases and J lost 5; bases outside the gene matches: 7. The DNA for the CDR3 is TGTGCCATCAGTGAGTCTGGGGGGGGGTTAAACAATGAGCAGTTCTTC. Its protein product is CAISESGGGLNNEQFF.